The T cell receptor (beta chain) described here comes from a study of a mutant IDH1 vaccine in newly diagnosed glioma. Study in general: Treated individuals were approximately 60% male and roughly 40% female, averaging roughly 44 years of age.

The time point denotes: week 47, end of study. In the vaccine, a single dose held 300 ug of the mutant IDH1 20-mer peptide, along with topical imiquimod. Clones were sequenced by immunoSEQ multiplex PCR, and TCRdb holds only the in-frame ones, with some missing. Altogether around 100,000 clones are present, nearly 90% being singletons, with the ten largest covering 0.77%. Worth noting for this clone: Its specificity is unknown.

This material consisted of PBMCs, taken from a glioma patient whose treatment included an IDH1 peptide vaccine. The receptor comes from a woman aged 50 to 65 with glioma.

The CDR3 loop reads CASSLVNSLMNTEAFF. CDR3 coding DNA: TGTGCCAGCAGCTTAGTTAACAGTCTAATGAACACTGAAGCTTTCTTT. The chain couples TRBV11-2 to TRBJ1-1; D remains ambiguous. CDR1 and CDR2 from the germline V gene are SGHAT and FQNNGV. The CDR3 loop spans 16 amino acids. The V end lost 1 base, the J end lost 0 bases, and 12 bases lay between the germline ends.